This T cell receptor (beta chain) was recovered during a study of memory B cells and T cells in multiple sclerosis (dated by TCRdb to the late 2010s). Broadly, across the study: In multiple sclerosis patients, the study set the TCR beta repertoires of autoproliferating peripheral T cells against those of T cells infiltrating brain lesions. Two multiple sclerosis patients were included in the TCR sequencing because brain lesions obtained at autopsy or brain-infiltrating cells obtained from biopsy were available for them. Points the paper makes about the study in general: Clone-set sizes differed between compartments, which influenced counts of shared clonotypes and required normalization.

For this clone: The target of this receptor is not known. No base-level quality is on record; no much larger clone is a single base apart.

Genomic DNA was extracted, and the immunoSEQ Platform was used to amplify TCRbeta CDR3 regions from that DNA. The immunoSEQ assay used multiplex PCR together with high-throughput sequencing and a bioinformatics pipeline from the vendor. The paper's processing steps were these. Non-productive sequences and CDR3s shorter than 4 amino acids were removed, and clonotype frequencies were recalculated per sample. In immunoSEQ Analyzer 2.0, a clonotype counted as shared when the CDR3 amino acid, V gene and J gene sequences were identical. To normalize repertoire overlap, the number of shared clonotypes was divided by the product of the two clone-set sizes and multiplied by 1000 to give arbitrary units. Not all clones reach the TCRdb copy of this immuneACCESS table, which keeps in-frame sequences only. Checked studies attribute under half of the gap to unresolved V genes and leave the rest unexplained. V and J calls and clone size follow that table, whereas D and trimming were derived from the DNA. The table for this sample lists roughly 45,000 clones; about four fifths of them were counted only once. The ten largest make up about 1.1% of the sample.

Compared with germline, V lacks 1 base and J lacks 3 bases; bases without a gene match: 6. The germline V gene sets CDR1 to MGHRA and CDR2 to YSYEKL. Including cysteine and phenylalanine, the CDR3 has 16 amino acids. The retained sequence is limited to the CDR3, 48 bases, with the frame set at the first base. After CFSE-labeled PBMCs were cultured without a stimulus, the autoproliferating (CFSEdim) and non-proliferating (CFSEhi) T cell fractions were sequenced separately. Altogether, some 5x10^7 CFSE-labeled PBMCs were kept in culture for roughly seven days with no stimulus, after which the replicate wells were combined. PBMCs were labeled with approximately 0.5 uM CFSE and cultured in serum-free AIM-V medium without exogenous stimuli. PBMCs were isolated by Ficoll density gradient centrifugation and were cryopreserved before use. Using a FACSAria III, live 7-AAD-negative cells were sorted, then washed with PBS and stored frozen at -80 degrees C as dry pellets.

Material for sequencing was PBMCs from blood kept in culture. The TCR originated in a human donor with multiple sclerosis. This chain joins TRBV4-1 to TRBJ1-2; TRBD1 lines up with 9 middle nucleotides. The CDR3 in this case is CASSQATGGGYYGYTF. The nucleotide sequence reads TGCGCCAGCAGCCAAGCAACAGGGGGCGGGTACTATGGCTACACCTTC.